This T cell receptor beta chain was profiled in a study of cytomegalovirus exposure and HLA in healthy donors (dated by TCRdb to between 2016 and 2019). Context from the whole study: According to an earlier analysis of 587 of the donors, 150 million to 200 million T cells yielded 120 million or so unique TCR beta sequences and approximately 280 Gb of sequence data. The number of donors typed differed by locus, with about 629-630 for A, B, C, DRB1 and DQB1, around 560 for DQA1, 600 to 610 for DPA1, and roughly 450 for DPB1. The study aimed to test whether signatures of past pathogen exposure could be identified by cataloging public T cell receptors. An early release covering more than 500 HLA-typed donors comprised about 300 gigabases of sequencing data and around 80 million unique TCR sequences. Along with the 666-subject first cohort, a separate validation cohort of over a hundred different subjects was used. The study profiled the T cell repertoires of about 720 subjects by immunosequencing and related them to cytomegalovirus serostatus. Rather than using new phenotypic data, the later analysis identified candidate immune exposures from TCR beta sequences and from how often those sequences occurred across donors. An earlier analysis of several hundred of the donors applied high-throughput TCR beta sequencing to assess whether each TCR beta V gene segment acted as functional or pseudogenic. Of the approximately 400 genotyped donors, roughly 85% fell in the genetic ancestry cluster associated with self-reported Caucasian donors. Roughly 5 DR-DQ haplotypes were handled as single units for association and clustering, since linkage in the cohort was strong. HLA typing included class I and class II loci at four-digit resolution. In a later analysis, previously published TCR beta repertoires from some 640 donors were re-analyzed and high-resolution HLA genotyping was added so that TCR occurrence patterns could be studied. Among a few hundred genotyped donors of the cohort, an average of around 240,000 unique TCR beta nucleotide sequences were sequenced per donor, about a sixth of them non-productive. The study combined high-throughput TCR immunosequencing, statistical association of individual TCRs with disease status, and machine learning to predict cytomegalovirus infection status. All discovery cohort repertoires had been generated on a single sequencing platform. Genome-wide SNP genotypes for about three fifths of the 666 donors were used in a later genetic analysis, which treated that subset as a discovery cohort. Donor age, sex, ethnicity and CMV serostatus were collected together with the repertoire data.

The cohort was made up of roughly 670 healthy bone marrow donors. At the time of sampling, all cohort members were nominally healthy, though unrecorded immune exposures were likely present. The donor tested CMV seropositive, placing the donor among the 250 to 300 seropositive members of the cohort. A peripheral blood sample was collected from each donor, and TCR beta sequencing was performed on peripheral blood mononuclear cells. The Qiagen DNeasy Blood Extraction Kit was used to extract genomic DNA from the blood cell samples. The trim is 3 bases for V and 0 bases for J, with a gap of 17 bases between the germline ends. Taken from cysteine to phenylalanine, the CDR3 has 17 residues. The kept DNA is CDR3 alone, 51 bases in frame from the first base. The germline V gene (reference sequence) provides CDR1 LNHDA and CDR2 SQIVND. The method behind the library was the immunoSEQ multiplex PCR assay. A mixture of 60 forward primers for TCR Vbeta segments and 13 reverse primers for TCR Jbeta segments was used in the multiplex PCR. A multiplex PCR assay on genomic DNA amplified the CDR3 region of rearranged TCR beta genes. The amplified TCR beta libraries were sequenced on the Illumina HiSeq System as 87-base-pair reads. In the original analysis: Across the roughly 640 repertoires, a later analysis counted 78 million or so unique TCR beta chains, roughly 11 million of which were shared by at least two donors. To remove PCR and sequencing errors, raw reads were error-corrected and collapsed into unique sequences using a nearest-neighbor algorithm that merged closely related sequences. Alignment of CDR3 sequences to IMGT reference sequences was used to assign V, D and J gene segments. For a sequence to be retained, a match of at least six nucleotides to both a V gene segment and a J gene segment was required. A rearrangement counted as productive if the CDR3 had no stop codons and remained in frame with V and J, and every other rearrangement counted as non-productive. Following IMGT convention, CDR3 was defined as the stretch from the second conserved V-encoded cysteine to the conserved J-encoded phenylalanine. The earlier analysis of around 640 of the donors excluded sequences that lacked an unambiguous match to a single V gene segment. An earlier analysis of 587 of the donors called V segments functional above 56.7% productive rearrangements and segregating when the between-donor standard deviation exceeded 5%. A statistical classification framework was developed to diagnose cytomegalovirus status using the catalog of TCR beta chain sequences. A later analysis assigned V and J genes by comparing TCR nucleotide sequences with IMGT/GENE-DB human TR gene sequences. In a later analysis, CDR3 sequences and most-parsimonious VDJ recombination scenarios were assigned using the TCRdist pipeline. In a later analysis, each TCR beta chain was defined by its CDR3 amino acid sequence together with its V-gene family, and reads without a unique V-gene family were excluded. In a later analysis, some 600 highly shared, low-generation-probability nucleotide sequences were removed to address suspected cross-contamination and a sequencing artifact. In a later analysis, a clonal expansion index was calculated for each public chain from normalized within-repertoire ranks of inferred template counts. Generation probabilities in a later analysis came from a VDJ recombination model fitted to out-of-frame rearrangements, and those results were checked against IGoR. In a later analysis, TCR-TCR, TCR-HLA and TCR-CMV co-occurrence was scored with hypergeometric tests, and a repertoire-size bias correction was applied to TCR pairs. To estimate false discovery rates, a later analysis permuted the HLA or CMV assignments 20 times. In a later analysis, co-occurring TCRs were grouped with DBSCAN, and TCRdist sequence similarity was added when clustering was performed within HLA-allele-positive subsets. Repertoires with fewer than 30,000 or more than 120,000 public chains were left out of co-occurrence clustering, as were five repertoires with anomalous nucleotide sharing. Held by TCRdb, this immuneACCESS table contains in-frame sequences only and omits some clones. Under half of the omission traces to an unresolved V gene where checked; the cause of the rest is unknown. The V and J calls and the clone size are those of that table, but D and trimming were determined from the DNA. This sample has approximately 150,000 clones in its table, and about 74% of those were observed once. In total, the top ten clones hold 13% of the sample.

A remark on this clone: What antigen it recognizes has not been identified. No quality values exist for individual bases; no much larger clone is one base distant.

Summary of the overall study and its limitations: Because HLA typing was missing for some donors at each locus, association tests included only the typed subset. Linkage disequilibrium might explain the correlated functional status among segregating V segments, but an unknown experimental factor could not be ruled out. An association between a missense DCLRE1C variant and V-gene and J-gene trimming of TCR beta chains was found in a later genetic analysis and replicated in an independent cohort. In vitro tests confirmed that a few of the cytomegalovirus-associated TCR beta chains recognize cytomegalovirus antigens. The study listed approximately 150 TCR beta chains as associated with cytomegalovirus. At a false discovery rate of 0.05, a later analysis linked approximately 18,000 TCR beta sequences to specific HLA alleles. A group of highly shared sequence variants was considered likely to be a technical artifact of the sequencing pipeline. For the cohort, immune exposure information was limited to CMV serostatus. In a later analysis, several top co-occurrence clusters were reported to appear linked to parvovirus B19, influenza, CMV and Epstein-Barr virus. Compared with equally common non-associated chains, HLA-associated TCR beta chains in a later analysis were more clonally expanded and had lower generation probabilities. In a later analysis, TCR association rates were found to vary across HLA loci, with the most associated TCRs seen for DRB1 alleles and the fewest for HLA-C alleles. A further reported finding was that TCR beta sequences accurately predicted the HLA-A and HLA-B alleles for most subjects in the first cohort. Because the 87-base-pair reads could not distinguish some IMGT-functional V segments, including TRBV6-2 and TRBV6-3, those segments were excluded. The classifier was reported to diagnose cytomegalovirus status with high specificity and sensitivity in both the original cohort and the validation cohort. Because counts were too low, some 17 rarely observed V segments, including chromosome 9 orphons, were excluded from the earlier analysis of fewer than 650 of the donors. Roughly uniform sequencing depth across donors was assumed in presence/absence analyses, although this assumption may not hold. Most CMV-associated TCR beta chains appeared to be HLA-restricted in a later analysis, and the HLA associations seemed to be driven largely by CMV exposure. Only TCR beta chains were sequenced in this cohort, and the absence of alpha or paired-chain data limited detectable features. The authors suggested that the approach could potentially be generalized to other disease states and immunological phenotypes. Across donors, most TCR sequences were observed very rarely, whereas some public TCRs were present in many individuals. In an earlier analysis of around 600 of the donors, most TCR beta V segments appeared in productive rearrangements about 87% or about 30% of the time, broadly matching IMGT annotations. When HLA alleles, especially DR and DQ, strongly co-occurred, attributing TCR associations to individual alleles was difficult. In a later genetic analysis, fewer N-insertions in productive TCRs were reported among donors in an Asian-associated ancestry cluster than the approximately 670-donor mean.

The chain employs TRBV19 and TRBJ1-2; the D region possibly corresponds to TRBD1 (5 bases align). The sequencing input was PBMCs. This TCR derives from a man aged 40-55 years in good health and CMV-seropositive. The DNA sequence is given as TGTGCCAGTAGTATTTTCGCAGGGCTACGAGCTAACTATGGCTACACCTTC. The resulting protein is CASSIFAGLRANYGYTF. With the portions outside the CDR3 filled from the reference TRBV19 and TRBJ1-2 genes, the complete variable region becomes DGGITQSPKYLFRKEGQNVTLSCEQNLNHDAMYWYRQDPGQGLRLIYYSQIVNDFQKGDIAEGYSVSREKKESFPLTVTSAQKNPTAFYLCASSIFAGLRANYGYTFGSGTRLTVV.